The rows below give T cell receptor beta chains drawn from one sample of a study of blood T cell repertoires in COVID-19. Repertoires were generated with immunoSEQ multiplex PCR, while TCRdb's copy carries only in-frame clones and drops some. The table has over 200,000 clones, roughly nine tenths seen once; the top ten hold 3.5% to 4.5%. The sample taken for sequencing was peripheral blood. These receptors were collected from a man aged 55 to 70 who had recovered from COVID-19. CDR3s include the opening cysteine and the closing phenylalanine or tryptophan. Fields, in order: D gene, CDR3 length, clone size, J gene, V gene, CDR3 DNA, CDR3 protein. A D gene is named only where the DNA matches it firmly. Some rows mark clone size as missing; the rest say once, few, many or name a class of expanded clone.

>-|12|-|TRBJ2-3|TRBV3-1/TRBV3-2
TGTGCCAGCAGCCAGCGAACAGATACGCAGTATTTT
CASSQRTDTQYF
>-|17|once|TRBJ2-6|TRBV2
TGTGCCAGCAGTGAAGGAGGCGGTTTCTCTGGGGCCAACGTCCTGACTTTC
CASSEGGGFSGANVLTF
>-|15|-|TRBJ2-3|TRBV7-2
TGTGCCAGCAGCCCTGGGGGAGGTGGGATAGATACGCAGTATTTT
CASSPGGGGIDTQYF
>TRBD1|16|once|TRBJ2-1|TRBV4-1
TGCGCCAGCAGCCAAGAAGGAACAGGGGTCTACAATGAGCAGTTCTTC
CASSQEGTGVYNEQFF
>-|15|-|TRBJ1-5|TRBV19
TGTGCCAGTATTTCTCGGGTCGGGCGCGGGCAGCCCCAGCATTTT
CASISRVGRGQPQHF
>TRBD1|15|-|TRBJ2-2|TRBV6-5
TGTGCCAGCAGTTACAGGGGGCTGGGCACCGGGGAGCTGTTTTTT
CASSYRGLGTGELFF
>TRBD1|13|-|TRBJ1-5|TRBV24-1
TGTGCCACCAGTCAGGGGGCTCAGCAGCCCCAGCATTTT
CATSQGAQQPQHF
>-|14|once|TRBJ2-7|TRBV19
TGTGCCAGTGGAGGGGCAGGGGGTGGATACGAGCAGTACTTC
CASGGAGGGYEQYF
>-|14|-|TRBJ1-1|TRBV19
TGTGCCAGTAGTATAGTCCCCAGGAACACTGAAGCTTTCTTT
CASSIVPRNTEAFF
>-|13|-|TRBJ2-7|TRBV30
TGTGCCTGGAGTAGACAGCTAAACTACGAGCAGTACTTC
CAWSRQLNYEQYF
>TRBD1|15|-|TRBJ1-2|TRBV30
TGTGCCTGGAGTCCGGGACAGCCACTCAACTATGGCTACACCTTC
CAWSPGQPLNYGYTF
>TRBD1|14|once|TRBJ1-1|TRBV5-1
TGCGCCAGCAGCCCTCGACAGGGTAGCACTGAAGCTTTCTTT
CASSPRQGSTEAFF
>TRBD2|15|once|TRBJ2-1|TRBV19
TGTGCCAGTAGTGATAGCGGGGGGGGATACAATGAGCAGTTCTTC
CASSDSGGGYNEQFF
>TRBD1|17|-|TRBJ1-2|TRBV14
TGTGCCAGCAGCCAACTACTGGGACAGACGACTTACTATGGCTACACCTTC
CASSQLLGQTTYYGYTF
>TRBD2|16|-|TRBJ2-1|TRBV29-1
TGCAGCGTTGAAGGAAGCGGGGGGCGCTCCTACAATGAGCAGTTCTTC
CSVEGSGGRSYNEQFF
>TRBD1|16|-|TRBJ2-7|TRBV7-9
TGTGCCAGCAGCTTAGCTATAGGGGGCCCGGCGGAGGAGCAGTACTTC
CASSLAIGGPAEEQYF
>-|13|-|TRBJ1-5|TRBV7-9
TGTGCCAGCAGCTTTGGGCAGAATCAGCCCCAGCATTTT
CASSFGQNQPQHF
>TRBD1|17|-|TRBJ1-5|TRBV2
TGTGCCAGCAGTGAAGTACTAACAGGGGCAGGATACCAGCCCCAGCATTTT
CASSEVLTGAGYQPQHF
>TRBD1|12|-|TRBJ2-7|TRBV6-6
TGTGCCAGCAGTTACCCCGAGGGGGCCCTGTACTTC
CASSYPEGALYF
>TRBD2|17|-|TRBJ2-7|TRBV7-6
TGTGCCAGCAGCTTGCGCCTGCTAGCGGGGGGCCGTAACGAGCAGTACTTC
CASSLRLLAGGRNEQYF
>-|14|-|TRBJ1-2|TRBV7-2
TGTGCCAGCAGCTTTGCTTCGGAGAACTATGGCTACACCTTC
CASSFASENYGYTF
>-|13|-|TRBJ2-3|TRBV27
TGTGCCAGCAGTTTGCGGATCACAGATACGCAGTATTTT
CASSLRITDTQYF
>TRBD1|15|once|TRBJ1-1|TRBV30
TGTGCCTGGCGGCTAAGGACAGGGTATTCCACTGAAGCTTTCTTT
CAWRLRTGYSTEAFF
>-|15|-|TRBJ1-4|TRBV30
TGTGCCTGGAAGGCAATGGGTGTAGCAAATGAAAAACTGTTTTTT
CAWKAMGVANEKLFF
>-|11|few|TRBJ1-3|TRBV7-8
TGTGCCAGCAGCCTGGTAGGGGGCATATATTTT
CASSLVGGIYF
>-|16|once|TRBJ1-5|TRBV27
TGTGCCAGCAGTTCTAAACCACAGCCCCGTGGTCAGCCCCAGCATTTT
CASSSKPQPRGQPQHF
>TRBD1|15|-|TRBJ2-7|TRBV5-1
TGCGCCAGCAGCTTCCTCACGGACAGGGCTTACGAGCAGTACTTC
CASSFLTDRAYEQYF
>-|14|-|TRBJ1-6|TRBV7-9
TGTGCCAGCAGCCCAGGGGACTATAATTCACCCCTCCACTTT
CASSPGDYNSPLHF
>-|16|-|TRBJ1-5|TRBV7-6
TGTGCCAGCAGCTTAGGGATGGCAGGGGGCAATCAGCCCCAGCATTTT
CASSLGMAGGNQPQHF
>-|12|-|TRBJ2-7|TRBV12-3/TRBV12-4
TGTGCCAGCAGTCTCACAGGGAACGAGCAGTACTTC
CASSLTGNEQYF
>-|12|-|TRBJ2-7|TRBV7-9
TGTGCCAGCAGCCTTGACACCTACGAGCAGTACTTC
CASSLDTYEQYF
>TRBD1|16|few|TRBJ2-5|TRBV7-3
TGTGCCAGCAGCTTGGGACAGGGAGGGGGCCAAGAGACCCAGTACTTC
CASSLGQGGGQETQYF
>-|13|-|TRBJ1-5|TRBV12-3/TRBV12-4
TGTGCCAGCAATCGGGGGTTCAATCAGCCCCAGCATTTT
CASNRGFNQPQHF
>TRBD1|15|-|TRBJ2-1|TRBV5-1
TGCGCCAGCAGCCCCACGGGACAGTCCTACAATGAGCAGTTCTTC
CASSPTGQSYNEQFF
>TRBD1|15|-|TRBJ2-7|TRBV28
TGTGCCAGCACCTTGTCAGGACAGGGGGCTTACGAGCAGTACTTC
CASTLSGQGAYEQYF
>TRBD1|13|once|TRBJ2-5|TRBV6-5
TGTGCCAGCAGCACAAGGGGGCTGGGGACCCAGTACTTC
CASSTRGLGTQYF